What follows are 24 T cell receptor beta chains derived from one specimen sequenced in a study of metastatic and nonmetastatic thyroid tumors. MiXCR was used by TCRdb to re-call the PCR reads. Of 23,000 or so clones listed, roughly 28% are singletons. Among the patients, none had received any treatment before thyroid surgery. Sequencing was performed on tumor tissue. These receptors were taken from a male donor with papillary thyroid cancer or a benign thyroid nodule (not recorded which). Some clones in this sample may be carry-over from other donors' samples.

The chain is built from TRBV20-1 and TRBJ1-2; 10 positions match TRBD1. The V and J ends lost 6 bases and 7 bases, in that order; junction bases with no gene match: 8. Germline CDR1 reads DFQATT; CDR2 reads SNEGSKA (reference sequence). This CDR3 region has 13 residues. This CDR3 reads CSAGGQGEGGYTF. CDR3 sequence (DNA): TGCAGTGCCGGAGGACAGGGGGAAGGTGGCTACACCTTC.

There are a few counts of this clone. V gene TRBV4-3 combines with J gene TRBJ1-4; TRBD1 aligns across 10 bases. Germline V gene data show CDR1 as LGHNA and CDR2 as YSLEER. The V and J ends lost 2 bases and 4 bases, in that order; junction bases with no gene match: 1. The CDR3 length is 15 residues. CDR3 loop: CASSQRDRGNEKLFF. The CDR3 DNA is TGCGCCAGCAGCCAACGGGACAGGGGTAATGAAAAACTGTTTTTT.

The V gene is TRBV20-1, the J gene TRBJ1-1; 7 bases map to TRBD1. J gave up 5 bases and V 5 bases, and 11 bases lay outside the gene matches. CDR1 is DFQATT, CDR2 SNEGSKA, per germline (reference sequence). This CDR3 comprises 14 residues. CDR3 DNA sequence: TGCAGTGCTGCTCCCACAGGGGTCGAAACTGAAGCTTTCTTT. Translated, it gives CSAAPTGVETEAFF.

The chain has TRBV20-1 and TRBJ2-3, with 10 positions matching TRBD2. Looked up from germline, CDR1 is DFQATT and CDR2 is SNEGSKA (reference sequence). The V gene end was trimmed by 1 base and the J gene end by 6 bases; junction bases not matched to a gene: 13. CDR3 length: 17 amino acids. The CDR3 protein is CSARGWASGRGEDTQYF. In nucleotides, the CDR3 is TGCAGTGCTAGAGGGTGGGCTAGCGGGAGAGGGGAGGATACGCAGTATTTT.

This clone was seen at least ten times. The rearrangement uses TRBV5-8 and TRBJ1-6; 7 bases align to TRBD1. Trimming at V came to 0 bases and at J to 6 bases, leaving 3 bases not matched to a gene. The V gene's germline CDR1 is SGHTS and CDR2 YDEGEE. This CDR3 contains 15 residues. CDR3: CASSLGQGPNSPLHF. Here the CDR3 DNA reads TGTGCCAGCAGCTTGGGACAGGGTCCTAATTCACCCCTCCACTTT.

This clone is classed as medium-sized. The chain's CDR3 is CASSEPGLTYNSPLHF. CDR3 nucleotides: TGTGCCAGCAGTGAACCAGGGTTGACCTATAATTCACCCCTCCACTTT. This chain uses TRBV6-1 with TRBJ1-6, with D possibly matching TRBD1 (5 bases). V gave up 2 bases and J gave up 2 bases, with 10 bases separating them. The CDR3 runs to 16 residues. Per germline, CDR1 MNHNS and CDR2 SASEGT.

The chain uses TRBV20-1 and TRBJ2-1, with 7 bases that match TRBD2. The CDR3 runs to 12 residues. The trim removed 6 bases at V and 14 bases at J, leaving 13 bases unmatched. Germline V CDR1 and CDR2: DFQATT, SNEGSKA (reference sequence). The CDR3 spells CSARTSVMSKFF. DNA for the CDR3: TGCAGTGCGCGAACTAGCGTGATGAGTAAGTTCTTC.

By share, this clone ranks as medium-sized (0.01 to 0.1%). The chain links TRBV20-1 to TRBJ2-7, with 10 positions matching TRBD2. The CDR3 is 15 residues long. CDR1 and CDR2 (germline): DFQATT, SNEGSKA (reference sequence). V shed 5 bases, J shed 0 bases, and the junction held 7 bases outside the gene matches. CDR3 coding DNA: TGCAGTGCTGGTGGGACTAGCGAGAGCTCCTACGAGCAGTACTTC. It encodes CSAGGTSESSYEQYF.

This clone was found a few times. Given a much more abundant clone one base away, this may be a read error. Other DNA sequences of this sample code for an identical CDR3. The rearrangement uses TRBV27 and TRBJ2-2; 7 bases align to TRBD2. The germline V gene encodes CDR1 MNHEY and CDR2 SMNVEV (reference sequence). The CDR3 is 14 amino acids. CDR3 amino acids: CASSWGRATGELFF. As DNA, the CDR3 is TGTGCCAGTAGTTGGGGGAGGGCCACCGGGGAGCTGTTTTTT.

This clone appeared a few times. The chain joins TRBV6-1 to TRBJ1-5; 9 positions agree with TRBD1. The CDR3 has 16 amino acids. V was pared by 3 bases and J by 6 bases, with 9 bases of the junction left unmatched. Germline-derived CDR1 and CDR2 are MNHNS and SASEGT. CDR3 region: CASSDLLGQGSQPQHF. CDR3 DNA sequence: TGTGCCAGCAGTGATTTATTGGGACAGGGATCTCAGCCCCAGCATTTT.

This chain links TRBV19 with TRBJ2-5; D possibly corresponds to TRBD1 (6 bases). The V end lost 7 bases, the J end lost 1 base, and 13 bases lay between the germline ends. This CDR3 region has 14 residues. The germline V gene has CDR1 LNHDA and CDR2 SQIVND (reference sequence). The CDR3 region has the DNA TGTGCCAGTACCAGCGGACAGCTCCAAGAGACCCAGTACTTC. It codes for CASTSGQLQETQYF.

The genes are TRBV20-1 and TRBJ1-4, with D unclear. V lost 5 bases, J lost 5 bases, and 12 bases lay in between. The V gene's germline CDR1 is DFQATT and CDR2 SNEGSKA (reference sequence). The CDR3 is 13 residues long. The CDR3 is CSAPRAGNEKLFF. The CDR3 DNA reads TGCAGTGCTCCTAGGGCGGGGAATGAAAAACTGTTTTTT.

DNA of the CDR3: TGCAGTGCCCAGAGGACAGTGGCTAATTCACCCCTCCACTTT. Translation gives CSAQRTVANSPLHF. The chain uses TRBV20-1 and TRBJ1-6; D perhaps matches TRBD1 (6 bases). Germline assignment: CDR1 DFQATT and CDR2 SNEGSKA (reference sequence). The CDR3 length is 14 residues. Trimming cost V 6 bases and J 6 bases, with 15 bases left between them.

The table lists this clone with a few counts. The rearrangement joins TRBV6-2 or TRBV6-3 to TRBJ2-7; D is unresolved. The V gene lost 4 bases and the J gene lost 3 bases, with 7 bases spanning the gap. Germline loops: CDR1 MNHEY, CDR2 SVGEGT. The CDR3 sequence is 12 residues long. CDR3 loop: CASSSSLYEQYF. The CDR3 DNA reads TGTGCCAGCAGTTCGTCGCTCTACGAGCAGTACTTC.

This clone was detected ten times or more. The chain combines TRBV28 with TRBJ2-2; 12 positions agree with TRBD2. Germline CDR1 is MDHEN and CDR2 is SYDVKM. V trimming: 7 bases; J trimming: 4 bases; junction bases outside the gene matches: 7. The CDR3 contains 16 residues. CDR3 coding DNA: TGTGCCAGCAAACCGCTAGCGGGAGGGCCCACCGGGGAGCTGTTTTTT. Translating gives CASKPLAGGPTGELFF.

V usage is TRBV3-1 and J usage is TRBJ1-5; D call uncertain. The length of the CDR3 is 13 residues. Germline V gives CDR1 LGHDT, CDR2 YNNKEL (reference sequence). The V end lost 3 bases, the J end lost 5 bases, and 8 bases lay between the germline ends. For the CDR3, the DNA is TGTGCCAGCAGCCAGGATATGGATCAGCCCCAGCATTTT. Translation gives CASSQDMDQPQHF.

This clone was seen only a few times. This chain links TRBV10-2 with TRBJ1-3; D unclear. The germline V gene has CDR1 WSHSY and CDR2 SAAADI. V was shortened by 8 bases and J by 1 base, with 12 bases between the two germline ends. The CDR3 has 14 amino acids. This CDR3 is CASRQAGSGNTIYF. Here the CDR3 DNA reads TGCGCCAGCCGCCAAGCGGGATCTGGAAACACCATATATTTT.

This rearrangement joins TRBV30 to TRBJ1-2, with 8 nucleotides matching TRBD1. The CDR3 sequence is 12 residues long. Trimming took 4 bases from V and 4 from J; bases not matched to a gene: 2. Germline V lookup: CDR1 GTSNPN, CDR2 SVGIG (reference sequence). As DNA, the CDR3 is TGTGCCTGGACGGGACAGGCCTATGGCTACACCTTC. It translates to CAWTGQAYGYTF.

The rearrangement uses TRBV4-2 and TRBJ2-2; 13 bases map to TRBD2. Germline trimming cut 2 bases from V and 5 bases from J; bases unmatched to any gene: 8. Germline values: CDR1 LGHNA, CDR2 YNFKEQ. The length of the CDR3 is 18 residues. The CDR3 sequence: CASSQRTSGRALTGELFF. The CDR3, as DNA: TGTGCCAGCAGCCAAAGAACTAGCGGGAGGGCCCTAACCGGGGAGCTGTTTTTT.

This chain joins TRBV14 and TRBJ1-5, with D hard to call. The V gene's germline CDR1 is SGHDN and CDR2 FVKESK. V was cut by 1 base and J by 0 bases, with 4 bases left in between. This CDR3 is built from 14 residues. In DNA form, the CDR3 reads TGTGCCAGCAGCCAAGCGGATAGCAATCAGCCCCAGCATTTT. Its protein product is CASSQADSNQPQHF. Looking up the rest from reference TRBV14 and TRBJ1-5 gives the full variable domain: EAGVTQFPSHSVIEKGQTVTLRCDPISGHDNLYWYRRVMGKEIKFLLHFVKESKQDESGMPNNRFLAERTGGTYSTLKVQPAELEDSGVYFCASSQADSNQPQHFGDGTRLSIL.

The gene calls are TRBV4-1 and TRBJ1-1; D may be TRBD1 (5 bases). The ends were cut back, 5 bases at V and 6 bases at J, with 22 bases in the middle. Looked up from germline, CDR1 is MGHRA and CDR2 is YSYEKL. The CDR3 length is 16 residues. For the CDR3, the DNA is TGCGCCAGCAGCAATACAATCGGAGTGGGGGTTTCTGAAGCTTTCTTT. This codes for CASSNTIGVGVSEAFF.

The J gene is TRBJ2-1, the V gene TRBV6-2 or TRBV6-3, with D perhaps matching TRBD2 (7 bases). Germline loops: CDR1 MNHEY, CDR2 SVGEGT. CDR3 size: 16 residues. The V end was cut by 0 bases, the J end by 7 bases, with 16 bases between. The CDR3 loop reads CASSYSEGGGRNEQFF. The CDR3 region has the DNA TGTGCCAGCAGTTACTCCGAGGGAGGGGGACGAAATGAGCAGTTCTTC.

The chain combines TRBV11-2 with TRBJ2-5, with 8 bases that match TRBD2. V was clipped by 5 bases and J by 5 bases; unmatched bases: 10. The CDR3 consists of 15 residues. Germline V gene sequence: CDR1 SGHAT, CDR2 FQNNGV. Written as DNA, the CDR3 is TGTGCCAGCAGCCAGCTTAGCGGGAACGGGGAGACCCAGTACTTC. Amino acid sequence: CASSQLSGNGETQYF. The whole variable domain, remainder taken from reference TRBV11-2 and TRBJ2-5, is EAGVAQSPRYKIIEKRQSVAFWCNPISGHATLYWYQQILGQGPKLLIQFQNNGVVDDSQLPKDRFSAERLKGVDSTLKIQPAKLEDSAVYLCASSQLSGNGETQYFGPGTRLLVL.

This chain links TRBV7-8 with TRBJ1-3; D gene unclear. The CDR3 runs to 15 residues. V lost 5 bases, J lost 0 bases, and 11 bases lay in between. From germline, CDR1 is SGHVS and CDR2 FQNEAQ. Here the CDR3 reads CASSKEKSSGNTIYF. CDR3 DNA sequence: TGTGCCAGCAGCAAGGAAAAGAGCTCTGGAAACACCATATATTTT.